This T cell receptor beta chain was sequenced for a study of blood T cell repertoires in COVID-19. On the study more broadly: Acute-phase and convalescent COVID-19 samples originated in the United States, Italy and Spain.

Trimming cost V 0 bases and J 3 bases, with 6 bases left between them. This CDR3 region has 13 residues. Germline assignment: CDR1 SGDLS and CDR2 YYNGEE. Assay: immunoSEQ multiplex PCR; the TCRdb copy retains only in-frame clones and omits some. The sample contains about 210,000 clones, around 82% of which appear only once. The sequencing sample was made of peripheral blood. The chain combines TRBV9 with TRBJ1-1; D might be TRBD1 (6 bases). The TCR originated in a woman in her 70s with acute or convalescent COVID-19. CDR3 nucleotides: TGTGCCAGCAGCGTAGGACAGGACACTGAAGCTTTCTTT. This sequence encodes CASSVGQDTEAFF.